The 22 T cell receptor beta chains reported below all come from one sample, sequenced in a study of T cells of healthy individuals. In TCRdb, the 5' RACE reads were re-called with MiXCR into one record per CDR3 protein. The sample shows around 63,000 distinct CDR3 sequences, 15% to 20% of them seen only once. These receptors were collected from a human donor in good health.

This clonotype was recorded many times. The J gene is TRBJ2-7, the V gene TRBV13, with D uncertain. Trimming shortened V by 0 bases and J by 0 bases, and 9 bases separated the two germline ends. From germline, CDR1 is PRHDT and CDR2 FYEKMQ (reference sequence). The CDR3 extends over 15 amino acids. This CDR3 reads CASSLGAVHSYEQYF. Written as DNA, the CDR3 is TGTGCCAGCAGCTTAGGGGCAGTCCACTCCTACGAGCAGTACTTC.

This clonotype was detected a few times. The rearrangement joins TRBV20-1 to TRBJ2-7; maybe TRBD2 (6 bases). V lost 0 bases to trimming and J lost 3 bases, with 12 bases between them. Germline V gives CDR1 DFQATT, CDR2 SNEGSKA (reference sequence). CDR3 length: 14 amino acids. CDR3: CSARDLLGGYEQYF. As DNA, the CDR3 is TGCAGTGCTAGAGATTTATTGGGGGGCTACGAGCAGTACTTC.

This clonotype was found many times. The V gene is TRBV7-3, the J gene TRBJ1-3, with D uncertain. From germline, CDR1 is SGHTA and CDR2 FQGTGA. With 5 bases removed from V and 4 bases from J, the gap between germline ends came to 12 bases. The CDR3 contains 14 residues. Written as DNA, the CDR3 is TGTGCCAGCAGCGCCACTGTGGGGGGAAACACCATATATTTT. Its protein is CASSATVGGNTIYF.

Notes on this clonotype: This may be a read error, as it is one base from a much larger clone. The chain links TRBV4-3 to TRBJ2-7; unclear D gene. The CDR3 has 13 residues. V dropped 1 base and J dropped 1 base, with 5 bases sitting between them. Germline CDR1 reads LGHNA; CDR2 reads YSLEER. In nucleotides, the CDR3 is TGCGCCAGCAGCCAAGTGGGATCCTACGAGCAGTACTTC. It translates to CASSQVGSYEQYF.

This clonotype turned up a few times. The chain is built from TRBV18 and TRBJ2-2; TRBD1 agrees at 9 bases. With 3 bases clipped from V and 6 bases from J, the junction kept 11 bases outside the gene matches. Germline CDR1 KGHSH, CDR2 LQKENI. The CDR3 length is 17 residues. The CDR3 sequence is CASSPSPGTGFAGELFF. In nucleotides, the CDR3 is TGTGCCAGCTCACCCAGTCCCGGGACAGGGTTCGCCGGGGAGCTGTTTTTT.

This clonotype has a handful of counts. This chain joins TRBV5-5 and TRBJ2-7, with D perhaps TRBD1 (6 bases). This CDR3 contains 14 residues. Looked up from germline, CDR1 is SGHKS and CDR2 is YYEKEE (reference sequence). V lost 0 bases to trimming and J lost 4 bases, with 11 bases between them. CDR3: CASSLDRDGYEQYF. Here the CDR3 DNA reads TGTGCCAGCAGCTTGGACAGGGATGGGTACGAGCAGTACTTC. The entire variable domain, with the rest obtained from reference TRBV5-5 and TRBJ2-7, is as follows: DAGVTQSPTHLIKTRGQQVTLRCSPISGHKSVSWYQQVLGQGPQFIFQYYEKEERGRGNFPDRFSARQFPNYSSELNVNALLLGDSALYLCASSLDRDGYEQYFGPGTRLTVT.

The chain joins TRBV5-1 to TRBJ2-7; TRBD2 agrees at 13 bases. This CDR3 has 15 amino acids. V shed 1 base and J 6 bases; nucleotides not matched to a gene: 4. Germline V gene lookup returns CDR1 SGHRS and CDR2 YFSETQ. The CDR3 protein is CASSLTSGGAVEQYF. Here the CDR3 DNA reads TGCGCCAGCAGCTTGACTAGCGGGGGGGCCGTCGAGCAGTACTTC. The full variable domain, rest sourced from reference TRBV5-1 and TRBJ2-7, is KAGVTQTPRYLIKTRGQQVTLSCSPISGHRSVSWYQQTPGQGLQFLFEYFSETQRNKGNFPGRFSGRQFSNSRSEMNVSTLELGDSALYLCASSLTSGGAVEQYFGPGTRLTVT.

In its sample, this clonotype was seen a few times. This rearrangement joins TRBV29-1 to TRBJ1-2, with D tentatively TRBD1 (6 bases). Germline V gives CDR1 SQVTM, CDR2 ANQGSEA. The CDR3 length is 13 residues. V was shortened by 4 bases and J by 4 bases, with 13 bases between the two germline ends. CDR3 region: CSVGVGGAYGYTF. CDR3 nucleotides: TGCAGCGTTGGGGTCGGGGGCGCCTATGGCTACACCTTC.

The chain employs TRBV12-3 or TRBV12-4 and TRBJ2-1, with TRBD2 matching 11 bases. The ends lost 6 bases at V and 3 bases at J; junction bases unmatched: 10. The CDR3 sequence is 17 residues long. This chain's CDR3 is CASSLGTSGLGYNEQFF. The CDR3 nucleotides read TGTGCCAGCAGCCTCGGGACTAGCGGACTCGGCTACAATGAGCAGTTCTTC.

This clonotype was counted ten times or more. This chain links TRBV2 with TRBJ2-7, with 9 bases matching TRBD1. Trimming at V came to 6 bases and at J to 7 bases, leaving 4 bases not matched to a gene. In germline, CDR1 is SNHLY, CDR2 FYNNEI. The CDR3 contains 12 residues. In DNA form, the CDR3 reads TGTGCCAGCAGCTGGGACAGGGAGGAGCAGTACTTC. Protein: CASSWDREEQYF.

This clonotype showed up many times. The chain couples TRBV7-9 to TRBJ1-2, with 7 nucleotides matching TRBD1. CDR3 length: 15 residues. Germline values: CDR1 SEHNR, CDR2 FQNEAQ (reference sequence). The V gene end was trimmed by 4 bases and the J gene end by 2 bases; junction bases not matched to a gene: 7. The DNA of the CDR3 is TGTGCCAGCAGCTCAGGGGGTGGTCCCAACTATGGCTACACCTTC. It encodes CASSSGGGPNYGYTF.

This clonotype has only a few counts. The V gene is TRBV7-3, the J gene TRBJ2-3; 8 positions agree with TRBD2. V lost 5 bases, J lost 1 base, and 5 bases stayed unmatched. CDR3 length: 15 residues. The germline gives CDR1 SGHTA, CDR2 FQGTGA. The CDR3 protein is CASSPPGGGTDTQYF. As DNA, the CDR3 is TGTGCCAGCAGCCCCCCGGGGGGGGGCACAGATACGCAGTATTTT.

This clonotype was counted between two and nine times. The V gene is TRBV5-1, the J gene TRBJ1-2; D call uncertain. Germline CDR1 reads SGHRS; CDR2 reads YFSETQ. This CDR3 is built from 15 residues. Trimming pared 0 bases from V and 3 bases from J, leaving 12 bases between. CDR3 region: CASSLDSQGHYGYTF. Written as DNA, the CDR3 is TGCGCCAGCAGCTTGGATTCGCAAGGACACTATGGCTACACCTTC.

This clonotype has ten or more counts. V gene TRBV4-3 combines with J gene TRBJ2-7; D is ambiguous. Per the germline V gene, CDR1 is LGHNA and CDR2 is YSLEER. V dropped 0 bases and J dropped 0 bases, with 6 bases sitting between them. The CDR3 is 14 amino acids. This chain's CDR3 is CASSQDKVSYEQYF. For the CDR3, the DNA is TGCGCCAGCAGCCAAGATAAGGTCTCCTACGAGCAGTACTTC.

Many counts were recorded for this clonotype. This chain uses TRBV19 with TRBJ2-7; D not resolved. This CDR3 is 15 amino acids long. Germline-derived CDR1 and CDR2 are LNHDA and SQIVND (reference sequence). With 7 bases removed from V and 3 bases from J, the gap between germline ends came to 19 bases. The CDR3 region has the DNA TGTGCCAGTAACCCCCGGGCAGGCCGGAACTACGAGCAGTACTTC. Translating gives CASNPRAGRNYEQYF.

The V and J genes are TRBV28 and TRBJ2-7, with 12 bases identical to TRBD1. The CDR3 runs 16 residues. Germline V gene data show CDR1 as MDHEN and CDR2 as SYDVKM. V dropped 5 bases and J dropped 7; count of bases not matched to a gene: 12. The CDR3 DNA reads as TGTGCCAGCAGTCTACTCCCGGGACAGGGGGCTCAAGAGCAGTACTTC. Amino acids: CASSLLPGQGAQEQYF.

This clonotype has just a few counts. The chain employs TRBV3-1 and TRBJ1-6; D is uncertain. V lost 7 bases and J 7 bases, leaving 11 bases between the germline ends. Per the germline V gene, CDR1 is LGHDT and CDR2 is YNNKEL (reference sequence). This CDR3 has 13 amino acids. This CDR3 reads CASTAGSNSPLHF. In nucleotides, the CDR3 is TGTGCCAGCACTGCAGGTAGCAATTCACCCCTCCACTTT.

The chain links TRBV5-6 to TRBJ2-2; D is ambiguous. CDR1 and CDR2 from the germline V gene are SGHDT and YYEEEE. CDR3 length equals 16 residues. The V end lost 3 bases, the J end lost 1 base, and 13 bases lay between the germline ends. The CDR3 nucleotides are TGTGCCAGCAGCTGGAGAATCGGCGAGAACACCGGGGAGCTGTTTTTT. Translated, it gives CASSWRIGENTGELFF.

The rearrangement joins TRBV5-1 to TRBJ2-3; D is perhaps TRBD1 (6 bases). The V end was cut by 4 bases, the J end by 0 bases, with 12 bases between. Germline-derived CDR1 and CDR2 are SGHRS and YFSETQ. This CDR3 has 15 residues. The CDR3 DNA reads as TGCGCCAGCAGCCCGGCCGGACAGAGCACAGATACGCAGTATTTT. Residues: CASSPAGQSTDTQYF.

J is TRBJ2-1 and V is TRBV20-1; 9 bases fit TRBD2. The germline gives CDR1 DFQATT, CDR2 SNEGSKA (reference sequence). The CDR3 spans 12 residues. Trimming cost V 6 bases and J 8 bases; bases outside gene matches: 5. The CDR3 DNA reads as TGCAGTGCCGCGGGGGGGCTTGATGAGCAGTTCTTC. Amino acid sequence: CSAAGGLDEQFF.

This clonotype was found a few times. The chain combines TRBV29-1 with TRBJ1-1; D is undetermined. V lost 4 bases and J 0 bases, leaving 9 bases between the germline ends. The CDR3 length is 13 residues. The V gene's germline CDR1 is SQVTM and CDR2 ANQGSEA. This chain's CDR3 is CSVAGKMNTEAFF. The CDR3 DNA follows: TGCAGCGTTGCGGGCAAAATGAACACTGAAGCTTTCTTT.

V usage is TRBV2 and J usage is TRBJ2-5; 7 bases are a match to TRBD1. This CDR3 is 15 amino acids long. Germline CDR1 is SNHLY and CDR2 is FYNNEI. V trimming: 7 bases; J trimming: 5 bases; junction bases outside the gene matches: 13. The CDR3 reads CASTSRQGGGETQYF. In nucleotides, the CDR3 is TGTGCCAGCACTTCCCGACAGGGCGGTGGCGAGACCCAGTACTTC.